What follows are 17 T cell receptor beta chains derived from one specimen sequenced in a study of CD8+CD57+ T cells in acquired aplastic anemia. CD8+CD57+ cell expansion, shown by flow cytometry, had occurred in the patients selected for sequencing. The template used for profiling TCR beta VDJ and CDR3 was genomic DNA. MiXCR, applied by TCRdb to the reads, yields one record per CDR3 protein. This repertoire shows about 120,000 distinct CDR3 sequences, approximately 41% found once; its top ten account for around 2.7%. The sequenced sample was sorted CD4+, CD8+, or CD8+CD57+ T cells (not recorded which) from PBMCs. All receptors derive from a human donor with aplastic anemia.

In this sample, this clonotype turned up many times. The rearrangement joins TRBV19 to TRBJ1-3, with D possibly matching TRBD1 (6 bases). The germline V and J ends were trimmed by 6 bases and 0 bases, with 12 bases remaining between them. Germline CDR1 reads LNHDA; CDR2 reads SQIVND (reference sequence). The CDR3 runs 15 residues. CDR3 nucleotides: TGTGCCAGTAGCATCAGGGGTGGCTCTGGAAACACCATATATTTT. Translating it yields CASSIRGGSGNTIYF.

The chain's CDR3 is CASSFGGGHQDTQYF. The CDR3 nucleotides read TGTGCCAGCAGCTTCGGGGGGGGGCATCAAGATACGCAGTATTTT. V is TRBV11-2 and J is TRBJ2-3, with 8 nucleotides matching TRBD2. From germline, CDR1 is SGHAT and CDR2 FQNNGV. This CDR3 is built from 15 residues. V trimming: 3 bases; J trimming: 5 bases; junction bases outside the gene matches: 7.

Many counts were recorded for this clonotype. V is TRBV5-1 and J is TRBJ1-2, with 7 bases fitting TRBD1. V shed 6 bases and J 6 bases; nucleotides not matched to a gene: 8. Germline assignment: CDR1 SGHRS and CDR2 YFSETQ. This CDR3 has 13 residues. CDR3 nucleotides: TGCGCCAGCACCGCGACAGGGAAGGATGGCTACACCTTC. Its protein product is CASTATGKDGYTF.

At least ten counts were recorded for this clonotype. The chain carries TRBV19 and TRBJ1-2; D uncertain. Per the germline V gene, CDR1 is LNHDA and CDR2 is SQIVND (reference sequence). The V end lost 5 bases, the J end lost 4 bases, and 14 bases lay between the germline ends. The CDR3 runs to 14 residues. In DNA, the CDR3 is TGTGCCAGTAGTCTCCCCCAGGACTTCTATGGCTACACCTTC. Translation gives CASSLPQDFYGYTF.

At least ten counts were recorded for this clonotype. In DNA, the CDR3 is TGTGCCACCAGCAGAGATAGGTTACGGATCTACGAGCAGTACTTC. Protein: CATSRDRLRIYEQYF. V and J are TRBV15 and TRBJ2-7; D uncertain. The CDR3 extends over 15 amino acids. Germline values: CDR1 LNHNV, CDR2 YYDKDF (reference sequence). The V end was cut by 0 bases, the J end by 3 bases, with 12 bases between.

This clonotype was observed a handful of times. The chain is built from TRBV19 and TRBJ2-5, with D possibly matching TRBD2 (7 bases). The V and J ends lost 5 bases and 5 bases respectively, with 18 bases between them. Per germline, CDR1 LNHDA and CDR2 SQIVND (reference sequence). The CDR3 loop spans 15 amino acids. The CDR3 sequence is CASSPRGGAGETQYF. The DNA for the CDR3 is TGTGCCAGTAGTCCCCGAGGGGGGGCGGGGGAGACCCAGTACTTC.

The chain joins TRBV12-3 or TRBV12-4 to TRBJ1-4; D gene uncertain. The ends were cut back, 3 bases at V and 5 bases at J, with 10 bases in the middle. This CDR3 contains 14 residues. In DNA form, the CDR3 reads TGTGCCAGCAGTTTCTTGTCCAGAAATGAAAAACTGTTTTTT. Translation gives CASSFLSRNEKLFF.

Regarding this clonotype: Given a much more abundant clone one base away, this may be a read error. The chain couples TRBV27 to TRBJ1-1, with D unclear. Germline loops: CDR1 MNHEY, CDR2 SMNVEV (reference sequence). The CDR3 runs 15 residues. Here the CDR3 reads CVSSPGPGGSTEAFF. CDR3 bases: TGTGTCAGCAGTCCCGGCCCGGGAGGAAGCACTGAAGCTTTCTTT.

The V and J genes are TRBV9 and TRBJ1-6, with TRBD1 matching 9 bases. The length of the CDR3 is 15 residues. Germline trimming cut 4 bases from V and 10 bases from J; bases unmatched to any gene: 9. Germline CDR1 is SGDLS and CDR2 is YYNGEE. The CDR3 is CASSISGTGLSPLHF. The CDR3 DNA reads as TGTGCCAGCAGCATCTCCGGGACAGGGCTCTCACCCCTCCACTTT.

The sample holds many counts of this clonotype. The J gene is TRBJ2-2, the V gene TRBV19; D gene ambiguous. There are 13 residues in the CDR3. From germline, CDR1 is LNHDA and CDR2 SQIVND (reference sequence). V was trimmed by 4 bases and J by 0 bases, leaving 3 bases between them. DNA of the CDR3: TGTGCCAGTAGTAGCACGAACACCGGGGAGCTGTTTTTT. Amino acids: CASSSTNTGELFF.

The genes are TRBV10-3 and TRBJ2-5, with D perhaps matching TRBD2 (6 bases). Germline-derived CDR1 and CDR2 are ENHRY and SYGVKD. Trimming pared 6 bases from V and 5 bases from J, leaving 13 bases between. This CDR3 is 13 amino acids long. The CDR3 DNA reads TGTGCCATCAGGCCGGGGGTCCTCGAGACCCAGTACTTC. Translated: CAIRPGVLETQYF.

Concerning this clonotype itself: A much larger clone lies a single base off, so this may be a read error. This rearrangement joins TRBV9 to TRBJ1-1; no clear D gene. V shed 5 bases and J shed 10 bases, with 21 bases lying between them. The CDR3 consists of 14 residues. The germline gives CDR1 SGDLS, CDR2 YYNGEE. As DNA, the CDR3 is TGTGCCAGCAGTAAATTTTCCTCTCGGGGTCCAGCTTTCTTT. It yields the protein CASSKFSSRGPAFF. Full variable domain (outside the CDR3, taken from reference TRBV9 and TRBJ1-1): DSGVTQTPKHLITATGQRVTLRCSPRSGDLSVYWYQQSLDQGLQFLIQYYNGEERAKGNILERFSAQQFPDLHSELNLSSLELGDSALYFCASSKFSSRGPAFFGQGTRLTVV.

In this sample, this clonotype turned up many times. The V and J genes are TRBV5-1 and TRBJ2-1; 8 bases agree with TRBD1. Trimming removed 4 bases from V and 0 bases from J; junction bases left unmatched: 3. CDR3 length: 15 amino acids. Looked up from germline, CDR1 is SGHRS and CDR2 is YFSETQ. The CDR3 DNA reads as TGCGCCAGCAGCACTACAGGGGGCTCCTACAATGAGCAGTTCTTC. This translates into CASSTTGGSYNEQFF.

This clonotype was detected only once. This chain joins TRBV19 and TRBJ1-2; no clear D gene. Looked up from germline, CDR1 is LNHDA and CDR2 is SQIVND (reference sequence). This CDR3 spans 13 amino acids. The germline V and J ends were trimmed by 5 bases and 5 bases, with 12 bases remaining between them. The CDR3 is CASSQRVDYGYTF. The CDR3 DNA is TGTGCCAGTAGTCAACGGGTGGATTATGGCTACACCTTC. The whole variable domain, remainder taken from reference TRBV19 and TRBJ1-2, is DGGITQSPKYLFRKEGQNVTLSCEQNLNHDAMYWYRQDPGQGLRLIYYSQIVNDFQKGDIAEGYSVSREKKESFPLTVTSAQKNPTAFYLCASSQRVDYGYTFGSGTRLTVV.

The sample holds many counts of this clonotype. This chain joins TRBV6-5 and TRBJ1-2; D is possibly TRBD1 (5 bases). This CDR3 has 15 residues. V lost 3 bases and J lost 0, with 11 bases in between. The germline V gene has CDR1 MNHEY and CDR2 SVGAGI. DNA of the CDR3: TGTGCCAGCAGTTATAACCCAGGGACTAACTATGGCTACACCTTC. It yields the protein CASSYNPGTNYGYTF.

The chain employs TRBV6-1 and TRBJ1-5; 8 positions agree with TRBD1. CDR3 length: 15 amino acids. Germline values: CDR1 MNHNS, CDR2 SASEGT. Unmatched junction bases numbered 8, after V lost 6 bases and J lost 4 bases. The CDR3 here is CASSPPGTGNQPQHF. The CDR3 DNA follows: TGTGCCAGCAGCCCCCCCGGGACAGGTAATCAGCCCCAGCATTTT.

For the CDR3, the DNA is TGCAGTGCTAGACCACTCGAGTACGAGCAGTACTTC. This sequence encodes CSARPLEYEQYF. This sequence joins TRBV20-1 and TRBJ2-7; D is unresolved. V was cut by 2 bases and J by 4 bases, with 9 bases left in between. This CDR3 comprises 12 residues. The germline CDR1 and CDR2 sequences are DFQATT and SNEGSKA (reference sequence).